A selection of T cell receptor beta chains follows, all from one sample in a study of blood T cell repertoires in COVID-19. The data were produced by immunoSEQ multiplex PCR, yet TCRdb's version contains in-frame clones alone and is incomplete. The sample holds 200,000 to 250,000 clones, 88% seen once. The sequencing input was PBMCs or T cells enriched from blood (not recorded which). Receptors were obtained from a young woman who had recovered from COVID-19. The CDR3 runs from the conserved cysteine through the conserved F or W. The order of the fields is J gene, V gene, clone size, CDR3 protein. Rows may omit the clone size; those that give it use once, few, many or a size class.

J gene: TRBJ1-4; V gene: TRBV5-1; clone size: -; CDR3 protein: CASSSLTGTNEKLFF
J gene: TRBJ1-1; V gene: TRBV5-1; clone size: few; CDR3 protein: CASSLSTTNTEAFF
J gene: TRBJ2-2; V gene: TRBV5-1; clone size: -; CDR3 protein: CASSLTSGAGELFF
J gene: TRBJ1-2; V gene: TRBV5-5; clone size: -; CDR3 protein: CASSLGVRDRGGSYYGYTF
J gene: TRBJ2-3; V gene: TRBV27; clone size: -; CDR3 protein: CASSLLPVVSGTGVDTDTQYF
J gene: TRBJ1-1; V gene: TRBV7-9; clone size: few; CDR3 protein: CASSHDSFLMNTEAFF
J gene: TRBJ1-1; V gene: TRBV4-1; clone size: -; CDR3 protein: CASRLRGREDTEAFF
J gene: TRBJ2-5; V gene: TRBV3-1/TRBV3-2; clone size: -; CDR3 protein: CASSQEVTSGGGETQYF
J gene: TRBJ1-3; V gene: TRBV4-1; clone size: -; CDR3 protein: CASSQTSISGNTIYF
J gene: TRBJ2-3; V gene: TRBV4-3; clone size: -; CDR3 protein: CASSQDLLAGGRTDTQYF
J gene: TRBJ1-5; V gene: TRBV27; clone size: once; CDR3 protein: CASSLSMRQGQPQHF
J gene: TRBJ1-5; V gene: TRBV27; clone size: -; CDR3 protein: CASSSTWTVAQFQPQHF
J gene: TRBJ1-2; V gene: TRBV5-1; clone size: -; CDR3 protein: CASRDRGVGYGYTF
J gene: TRBJ1-2; V gene: TRBV5-4; clone size: -; CDR3 protein: CASSFRGTYGYTF
J gene: TRBJ1-1; V gene: TRBV7-6; clone size: -; CDR3 protein: CASSPWGGGSNTEAFF
J gene: TRBJ2-3; V gene: TRBV29-1; clone size: -; CDR3 protein: CSGVTGNTQYF
J gene: TRBJ2-7; V gene: TRBV5-8; clone size: -; CDR3 protein: CASSLGWEDRGNYEQYF
J gene: TRBJ1-2; V gene: TRBV4-3; clone size: once; CDR3 protein: CASSQAWAAGDGYTF
J gene: TRBJ2-1; V gene: TRBV3-1/TRBV3-2; clone size: -; CDR3 protein: CASSQQGYYNEQFF
J gene: TRBJ1-2; V gene: TRBV5-6; clone size: -; CDR3 protein: CASSKTEYNYGYTF
J gene: TRBJ1-5; V gene: TRBV6-2/TRBV6-3; clone size: few; CDR3 protein: CASSLQQGAGQPQHF
J gene: TRBJ2-7; V gene: TRBV3-1/TRBV3-2; clone size: -; CDR3 protein: CASSHLGRGHEQYF
J gene: TRBJ2-7; V gene: TRBV5-4; clone size: -; CDR3 protein: CASSLWGTGSTYEQYF
J gene: TRBJ2-5; V gene: TRBV4-3; clone size: -; CDR3 protein: CASSHGTGLVEETQYF
J gene: TRBJ1-2; V gene: TRBV19; clone size: -; CDR3 protein: CASSFRVSNYGYTF
J gene: TRBJ1-2; V gene: TRBV13; clone size: once; CDR3 protein: CASSLGQNYGYTF
J gene: TRBJ2-1; V gene: TRBV19; clone size: -; CDR3 protein: CASSFSGDNEQFF
J gene: TRBJ2-1; V gene: TRBV15; clone size: -; CDR3 protein: CATSTVTVSSYNEQFF
J gene: TRBJ1-1; V gene: TRBV6-1; clone size: few; CDR3 protein: CASSEAWGMNTEAFF
J gene: TRBJ2-1; V gene: TRBV29-1; clone size: -; CDR3 protein: CSARDTSSYNEQFF
J gene: TRBJ2-1; V gene: TRBV7-3; clone size: -; CDR3 protein: CASSLNPSGGPYNEQFF
J gene: TRBJ1-2; V gene: TRBV2; clone size: -; CDR3 protein: CASSVSRTGGDGYTF
J gene: TRBJ1-2; V gene: TRBV5-6; clone size: once; CDR3 protein: CASSLAIYRGPRGGYGYTF
J gene: TRBJ1-2; V gene: TRBV2; clone size: -; CDR3 protein: CASTVWQDGYTF
J gene: TRBJ1-6; V gene: TRBV4-2; clone size: once; CDR3 protein: CASSQPGTASPLHF
J gene: TRBJ1-1; V gene: TRBV25-1; clone size: -; CDR3 protein: CASSEQGHTEAFF
J gene: TRBJ1-1; V gene: TRBV14; clone size: -; CDR3 protein: CASSQGTLGGAFF
J gene: TRBJ2-5; V gene: TRBV7-9; clone size: -; CDR3 protein: CASSPRQGLRQETQYF